This TCR beta chain was identified in a study of shared clonotypes between healthy human individuals. Recent vaccinations or acute infections were absent in the healthy HIV-negative adult donors. The V gene lost 7 bases and the J gene lost 3 bases, with 16 bases spanning the gap. There are 15 residues in the CDR3. Germline values: CDR1 LNHDA, CDR2 SQIVND (reference sequence). Libraries were prepared by immunoSEQ multiplex PCR; TCRdb keeps only in-frame clonotypes and omits some of them. The sample has 2 million to 3 million clones, approximately 90% seen once; the top ten hold about 0.13%. The V gene is TRBV19, the J gene TRBJ1-5, with D unclear. Sequencing was performed on naive CD4+ T cells sorted from blood. Subset given: CD45RA+ positively selected. The clonotype was recovered from a man between 18 and 29 years old in good health. Here the CDR3 DNA reads TGTGCCAGTACCCATAGGAACAGAGTCAATCAGCCCCAGCATTTT. This encodes CASTHRNRVNQPQHF.